These T cell receptor beta chains were read from a single sample in a study of a mutant IDH1 vaccine in newly diagnosed glioma. These receptors are not linked to any known antigen. The method was immunoSEQ multiplex PCR; TCRdb's version includes in-frame clones alone and lacks a portion of them. The sample records roughly 30,000 clones, around 82% being singletons. Here the sequenced sample was PBMCs, taken from a glioma patient whose treatment included an IDH1 peptide vaccine. These TCRs come from a man aged 25-45 years with glioma. Both conserved end residues are part of each CDR3. The D gene is left open where the match is weak. Clone size is shown for a subset of rows, as once, few, many or a class of expanded clone.

J gene | V gene | D gene | clone size | CDR3 DNA | CDR3 protein
TRBJ1-5 | TRBV6-1 | NA | NA | TGTGCCAGCAGTGAAGGAGACAGACCGGGTAGCAATCAGCCCCAGCATTTT | CASSEGDRPGSNQPQHF
TRBJ2-5 | TRBV2 | NA | once | TGTGCCAGCACTCCGTGGCAGGGGGAGACCCAGTACTTC | CASTPWQGETQYF
TRBJ2-1 | TRBV27 | TRBD2 | NA | TGTGCCACCATAGAGTGGGGCGGGGGGAACGAGCAGTTCTTC | CATIEWGGGNEQFF
TRBJ1-2 | TRBV6-5 | NA | NA | TGTGCCAGCAGTCGGACAGTTAACTATGGCTACACCTTC | CASSRTVNYGYTF
TRBJ2-5 | TRBV18 | NA | NA | TGTGCCAGCTCACCAAACAGTCAAGAGACCCAGTACTTC | CASSPNSQETQYF
TRBJ1-4 | TRBV19 | NA | few | TGTGCCAGTAGTATGGGGTCTCCAACTAATGAAAAACTGTTTTTT | CASSMGSPTNEKLFF
TRBJ1-2 | TRBV6-5 | NA | NA | TGTGCCAGCAGTTACAAGGGACTCTATGGCTACACCTTC | CASSYKGLYGYTF
TRBJ1-4 | TRBV6-1 | NA | NA | TGTGCCAGCAGTACTTCCCTGGGAGAAAAACTGTTTTTT | CASSTSLGEKLFF
TRBJ2-7 | TRBV30 | NA | NA | TGTGCCTGGAGTCGCAGGGGGGGCTACGAGCAGTACTTC | CAWSRRGGYEQYF
TRBJ1-2 | TRBV11-2 | NA | NA | TGTGCCAGCAGCTTGCGGGGGCCGCCCTATGGCTACACCTTC | CASSLRGPPYGYTF
TRBJ1-2 | TRBV7-8 | NA | NA | TGTGCCAGCAGTGGGCACGGTGGTGGGTATGGCTACACCTTC | CASSGHGGGYGYTF
TRBJ2-5 | TRBV7-6 | TRBD1 | NA | TGTGCCAGCAGCTTACAAACAGGGGGAGAGACCCAGTACTTC | CASSLQTGGETQYF
TRBJ2-4 | TRBV15 | TRBD1 | NA | TGTGCCACCTCCTGGGACAGGGGGACCAAAAACATTCAGTACTTC | CATSWDRGTKNIQYF
TRBJ2-5 | TRBV9 | NA | NA | TGTGCCAGCAGCGTAGAATGGGGAAGGCAAGAGACCCAGTACTTC | CASSVEWGRQETQYF
TRBJ1-2 | TRBV19 | TRBD1 | NA | TGTGCCAGTAGCTGGGACAGGGAGACCTATGGCTACACCTTC | CASSWDRETYGYTF
TRBJ2-7 | TRBV5-6 | TRBD2 | NA | TGTGCCAGCAGCCTCGGAGGAGCGGGGTCCTACGAGCAGTACTTC | CASSLGGAGSYEQYF
TRBJ2-1 | TRBV7-8 | NA | NA | TGTGCCAGCAGCTCCGTTGCGGGTCCCATTAGCAATGAGCAGTTCTTC | CASSSVAGPISNEQFF
TRBJ2-6 | TRBV19 | NA | NA | TGTGCCAGTAGTATGGAAGCCGGGACGGACCCCTCTGGGGCCAACGTCCTGACTTTC | CASSMEAGTDPSGANVLTF
TRBJ2-7 | TRBV5-6 | NA | NA | TGTGCCAGCAGCTTGGGGGTCAGTTACGAGCAGTACTTC | CASSLGVSYEQYF
TRBJ2-2 | TRBV2 | NA | NA | TGTGCCACCACCGCTGTGCGAGCCGGGGAGCTGTTTTTT | CATTAVRAGELFF
TRBJ2-5 | TRBV6-6 | TRBD2 | NA | TGTGCCAGCAGTACGGGACTACGAATAGAGACCCAGTACTTC | CASSTGLRIETQYF
TRBJ1-5 | TRBV27 | NA | once | TGTGCCAGCAGGTCAGGGAATCAGCCCCAGCATTTT | CASRSGNQPQHF
TRBJ2-7 | TRBV7-9 | NA | NA | TGTGCCAGCAGCTTAGTCTCGGTAACCTACGAGCAGTACTTC | CASSLVSVTYEQYF
TRBJ1-4 | TRBV19 | NA | once | TGTGCCAGTAGTATAGTCGGGTCTTCTAATGAAAAACTGTTTTTT | CASSIVGSSNEKLFF
TRBJ1-3 | TRBV21-1 | NA | once | TGTGCCAGCAGCAACCCCGCAGCTAGACAGCTCGGAACTGGAAACACCATATATTTT | CASSNPAARQLGTGNTIYF
TRBJ2-7 | TRBV7-9 | NA | once | TGTGCCAGCAGCCCACCCGAGTCCTACGAGCAGTACTTC | CASSPPESYEQYF
TRBJ2-3 | TRBV6-1 | TRBD1 | NA | TGTGCCAGCAGTGGAAGACAGGGGGCAGATACGCAGTATTTT | CASSGRQGADTQYF
TRBJ2-7 | TRBV5-1 | NA | NA | TGCGCCAGCAGCTTGGCTGGGAACGAGCAGTACTTC | CASSLAGNEQYF
TRBJ1-4 | TRBV13 | NA | once | TGTGCCAGCAGCTCCCCAGGCCGAAACGAAAAACTGTTTTTT | CASSSPGRNEKLFF
TRBJ1-1 | TRBV25-1 | NA | NA | TGTGCCAGCAGTCCCTGGGGGGGTTGGGGGGAAGCTTTCTTT | CASSPWGGWGEAFF
TRBJ2-7 | TRBV9 | TRBD1 | NA | TGTGCCAGCAGCGAAGGACAGGGGGCAGGAGAGCAGTACTTC | CASSEGQGAGEQYF
TRBJ1-2 | TRBV5-4 | NA | NA | TGTGCCAGCAGCTTTCCAGGGGTTAACTATGGCTACACCTTC | CASSFPGVNYGYTF
TRBJ2-3 | TRBV4-1 | TRBD1 | NA | TGCGCCAGCAGCCAAGATTGGACAGGAAGCACAGATACGCAGTATTTT | CASSQDWTGSTDTQYF
TRBJ1-1 | TRBV30 | NA | NA | TGTGCCTGGACCCCTTTTTCCGGGGACATGAACACTGAAGCTTTCTTT | CAWTPFSGDMNTEAFF
TRBJ2-1 | TRBV19 | NA | NA | TGTGCCAGTAGTTTCCTAAGTAATGAGCAGTTCTTC | CASSFLSNEQFF
TRBJ1-2 | TRBV13 | NA | NA | TGTGCCAGCAGCTTAGAAGGCCAGAACTATGGCTACACCTTC | CASSLEGQNYGYTF
TRBJ1-2 | TRBV5-6 | NA | NA | TGTGCCAGCAGCTTAGGGGCCGGATCACCTTATGGCTACACCTTC | CASSLGAGSPYGYTF
TRBJ1-1 | TRBV5-1 | NA | NA | TGCGCCAGCTCAAACGGGGGACCCACTGAAGCTTTCTTT | CASSNGGPTEAFF
TRBJ1-5 | TRBV4-2 | TRBD1 | NA | TGTGCCAGCAGCCTCCAGGGGGGCATTGAGAGCAATCAGCCCCAGCATTTT | CASSLQGGIESNQPQHF
TRBJ1-2 | TRBV4-3 | NA | once | TGCGCCAGCAGCCACCTAGCAATGACGGAAACTAACTATGGCTACACCTTC | CASSHLAMTETNYGYTF
TRBJ2-5 | TRBV9 | TRBD2 | NA | TGTGCCAGCAGCGTAGTGGCGGGGGGTATACAAGAGACCCAGTACTTC | CASSVVAGGIQETQYF
TRBJ1-2 | TRBV7-9 | TRBD1 | NA | TGTGCCAGCATCTCCTTCGGCGCAGGGGGTGGCTACACCTTC | CASISFGAGGGYTF
TRBJ2-1 | TRBV9 | TRBD2 | NA | TGTGCCAGCACCCGGGGGGTAACCTACAATGAGCAGTTCTTC | CASTRGVTYNEQFF
TRBJ2-7 | TRBV30 | NA | NA | TGTGCCTGGAGTCTGCGGGCTGATGAGCAGTACTTC | CAWSLRADEQYF
TRBJ2-3 | TRBV7-2 | TRBD1 | NA | TGTGCCAGCAGCCAAAACAGGGGTATAGGTGCAGATACGCAGTATTTT | CASSQNRGIGADTQYF
TRBJ1-4 | TRBV5-1 | TRBD1 | once | TGCGCCAGCAGCCAGGACAGGGCGAGTAATGAAAAACTGTTTTTT | CASSQDRASNEKLFF
TRBJ2-1 | TRBV2 | NA | once | TGTGCCAGCTGGGAGTCCGTGAGCTCCTACAATGAGCAGTTCTTC | CASWESVSSYNEQFF
TRBJ1-1 | TRBV19 | NA | NA | TGTGCCAGTAGGCCAACGGGAGGGAACGATTACACTGAAGCTTTCTTT | CASRPTGGNDYTEAFF
TRBJ1-2 | TRBV5-1 | NA | NA | TGCGCCAGCAGCGAACCCCCCAGGGGAGGCTACACCTTC | CASSEPPRGGYTF
TRBJ2-1 | TRBV6-5 | NA | NA | TGTGCCAGCAGTTCCTCGGGGGGCCGGAATGAGCAGTTCTTC | CASSSSGGRNEQFF
TRBJ2-3 | TRBV7-8 | TRBD2 | NA | TGTGCCAGCACTGCTTGGACTAGCGGGGGGGCAGATACGCAGTATTTT | CASTAWTSGGADTQYF
TRBJ2-7 | TRBV29-1 | TRBD1 | once | TGCAGCGTTGGTGACAGGGGGTCGTACGAGCAGTACTTC | CSVGDRGSYEQYF
TRBJ2-7 | TRBV28 | NA | NA | TGTGCCAGCACGGGGACCAACCTGGGGGAGCAGTACTTC | CASTGTNLGEQYF
TRBJ1-1 | TRBV30 | TRBD1 | NA | TGTGCCTGGAGTGCTGGGACAGGGGCCGCTGAAGCTTTCTTT | CAWSAGTGAAEAFF
TRBJ2-3 | TRBV7-7 | TRBD1 | NA | TGTGCCAGCAGTAGACAGGGCGAAAGCACAGATACGCAGTATTTT | CASSRQGESTDTQYF